This T cell receptor (beta chain) was sequenced in a study of blood T cells in healthy people across ages. Study-level points and caveats: Researchers deemed the diversity estimates from one million T cells underestimates.

The authors drew roughly 9.8 milliliters of peripheral blood from each donor. V lost 2 bases, J lost 7 bases, and 15 bases lay in between. Germline CDR1 SGHTA, CDR2 FQGTGA. This CDR3 comprises 15 residues. This clonotype was observed a few times. What it recognizes is unknown. A J-beta primer mix and a sample-barcoded 5' primer were used in a second PCR of roughly 6 to 12 cycles. Each cDNA molecule, via a template-switch adaptor with 12 random nucleotides, was tagged. TCRdb reprocessed the 5' RACE reads with MiXCR, giving one entry per CDR3 protein. The data contain approximately 290,000 distinct CDR3 sequences, roughly 26% of them singletons.

The chain couples TRBV7-3 to TRBJ2-1; D may be TRBD2 (6 bases). The sequencing input was blood. The sequence was obtained from a woman in her 70s in good health. The CDR3 here is CASSLHGSSGNEQFF. The CDR3, as DNA: TGTGCCAGCAGCTTACACGGGAGCTCGGGAAATGAGCAGTTCTTC.